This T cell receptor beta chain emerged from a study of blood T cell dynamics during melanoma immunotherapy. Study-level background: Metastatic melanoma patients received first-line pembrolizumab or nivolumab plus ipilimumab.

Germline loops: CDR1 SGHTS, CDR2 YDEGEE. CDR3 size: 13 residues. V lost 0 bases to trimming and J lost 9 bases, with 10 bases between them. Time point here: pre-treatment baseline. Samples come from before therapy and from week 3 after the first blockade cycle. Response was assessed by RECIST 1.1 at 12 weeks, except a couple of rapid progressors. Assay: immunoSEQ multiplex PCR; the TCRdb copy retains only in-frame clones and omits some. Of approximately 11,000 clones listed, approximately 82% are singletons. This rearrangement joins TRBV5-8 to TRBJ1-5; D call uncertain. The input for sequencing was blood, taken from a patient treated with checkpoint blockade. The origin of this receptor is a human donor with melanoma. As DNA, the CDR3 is TGTGCCAGCAGCTTGGAGTATCGACGGCCCCAGCATTTT. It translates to CASSLEYRRPQHF. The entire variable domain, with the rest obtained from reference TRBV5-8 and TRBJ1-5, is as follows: EAGVTQSPTHLIKTRGQQATLRCSPISGHTSVYWYQQALGLGLQFLLWYDEGEERNRGNFPPRFSGRQFPNYSSELNVNALELEDSALYLCASSLEYRRPQHFGDGTRLSIL.